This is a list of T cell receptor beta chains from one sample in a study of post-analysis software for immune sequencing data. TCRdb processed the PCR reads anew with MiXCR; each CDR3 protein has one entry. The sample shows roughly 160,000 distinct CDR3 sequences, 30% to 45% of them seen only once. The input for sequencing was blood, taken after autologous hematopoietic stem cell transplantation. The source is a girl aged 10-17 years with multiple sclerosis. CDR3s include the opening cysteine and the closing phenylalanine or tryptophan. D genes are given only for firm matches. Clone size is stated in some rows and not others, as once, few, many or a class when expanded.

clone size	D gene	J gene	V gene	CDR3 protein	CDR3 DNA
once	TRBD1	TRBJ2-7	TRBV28	CASSLSNSRDGRGRPYEQYF	TGTGCCAGCAGTTTGAGTAATAGTCGGGACGGCAGGGGGCGCCCCTACGAGCAGTACTTC
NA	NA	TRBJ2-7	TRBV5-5	CASGLSGRYF	TGTGCCAGCGGCCTCTCAGGGCGGTACTTC
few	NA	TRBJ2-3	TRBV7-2	CASSLVGGSTDTQYF	TGTGCCAGCAGCTTAGTAGGAGGGAGCACAGATACGCAGTATTTT
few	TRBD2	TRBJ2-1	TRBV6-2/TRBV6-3	CASSSGRAETYNEQFF	TGTGCCAGCAGTAGCGGGAGGGCCGAGACCTACAATGAGCAGTTCTTC
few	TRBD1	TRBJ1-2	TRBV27	CASSPGQAGSGGYTF	TGTGCCAGCAGTCCTGGACAGGCCGGTTCGGGGGGCTACACCTTC
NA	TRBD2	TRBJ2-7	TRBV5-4	CASSSTSGRSDEQYF	TGTGCCAGCAGCTCCACTAGCGGGAGAAGCGACGAGCAGTACTTC
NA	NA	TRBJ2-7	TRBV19	CASSNLYEQYF	TGTGCCAGTAGCAACCTTTACGAGCAGTACTTC
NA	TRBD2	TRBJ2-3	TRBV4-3	CASSQEGLRADTQYF	TGCGCCAGCAGCCAAGAGGGACTACGAGCAGATACGCAGTATTTT
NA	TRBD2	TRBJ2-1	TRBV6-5	CASSPGLAPNEQFF	TGTGCCAGTTCCCCGGGACTAGCCCCCAATGAGCAGTTCTTC
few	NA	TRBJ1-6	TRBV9	CASSPFQGSNSPLHF	TGTGCCAGCAGCCCGTTTCAGGGGAGTAATTCACCCCTCCACTTT
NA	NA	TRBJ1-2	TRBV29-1	CSVDGGYGYTF	TGCAGCGTTGATGGAGGTTATGGCTACACCTTC
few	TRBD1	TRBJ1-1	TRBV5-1	CASSLRQGASNTEAFF	TGCGCCAGCAGCTTGAGGCAGGGGGCGTCGAACACTGAAGCTTTCTTT
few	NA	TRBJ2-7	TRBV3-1	CASSPRGRERSYEQYF	TGTGCCAGCAGCCCCAGAGGGCGGGAACGCTCCTACGAGCAGTACTTC
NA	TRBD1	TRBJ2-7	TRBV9	CASSTGTGFREQYF	TGTGCCAGCAGCACCGGGACAGGGTTTCGCGAGCAGTACTTC
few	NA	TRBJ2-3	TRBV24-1	CATSEVVSTDTQYF	TGTGCCACCAGTGAAGTGGTTAGCACAGATACGCAGTATTTT
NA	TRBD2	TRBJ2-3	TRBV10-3	CAISEPLSSGGTDTQYF	TGTGCCATCAGTGAGCCGCTTTCTAGCGGGGGCACAGATACGCAGTATTTT
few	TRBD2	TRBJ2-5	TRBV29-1	CSVEIWFGLAGEVQETQYF	TGCAGCGTTGAGATTTGGTTCGGGCTAGCGGGAGAGGTACAAGAGACCCAGTACTTC
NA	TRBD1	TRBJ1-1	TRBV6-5	CASSYRSTGLTEAFF	TGTGCCAGCAGTTACAGGTCGACAGGGCTCACTGAAGCTTTCTTT
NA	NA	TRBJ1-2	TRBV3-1	CASSLLSSPGANYGYTF	TGTGCCAGCAGCCTCCTCTCCTCTCCGGGGGCTAACTATGGCTACACCTTC
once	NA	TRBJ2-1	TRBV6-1	CASSLEGGRRDEQFF	TGTGCCAGCAGCCTCGAGGGGGGGAGGAGGGATGAGCAGTTCTTC
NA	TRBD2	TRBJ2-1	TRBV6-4	CASSDSSREGYNEQFF	TGTGCCAGCAGTGACTCGTCCCGGGAGGGCTACAATGAGCAGTTCTTC
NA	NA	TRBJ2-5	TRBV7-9	CASSLDQGRGEETQYF	TGTGCCAGCAGCTTAGATCAGGGACGAGGGGAAGAGACCCAGTACTTC